The 17 T cell receptor beta chains presented below share a single source sample, sequenced in a study of blood T cells in healthy people across ages. For the second PCR, which ran for roughly 6 to 11 cycles, a sample-barcoded 5' primer and a J-beta primer mix were used. TCRdb used MiXCR to reprocess the 5' RACE reads, holding one entry per CDR3 protein. The repertoire holds 800,000 to 1,300,000 distinct CDR3 sequences, with about 25% as singletons. These data also formed part of another study, on T cells of mothers and their children.

The sample comprised blood. All receptors derive from a girl aged 2-9 years in good health.

This clonotype was found a few times. The chain recombines TRBV6-6 with TRBJ1-1, with unresolved D. Germline lookup yields CDR1 MNHNY and CDR2 SVGAGI (reference sequence). V was cut by 2 bases and J by 7 bases, with 11 bases left in between. The CDR3 is 13 residues long. The CDR3 here is CASSYERVVEAFF. CDR3 coding DNA: TGTGCCAGCAGTTACGAGAGGGTAGTTGAAGCTTTCTTT.

V usage is TRBV14 and J usage is TRBJ2-1; tentatively, D is TRBD1 (5 bases). The CDR3 contains 14 residues. Trimming removed 0 bases at V and 6 bases at J, with 9 bases between. Germline CDR1 is SGHDN and CDR2 is FVKESK. CDR3 sequence reads: CASSQDPQGNEQFF. The CDR3 nucleotides are TGTGCCAGCAGCCAAGATCCCCAGGGCAATGAGCAGTTCTTC. Together with reference TRBV14 and TRBJ2-1, the CDR3 gives the full variable domain: EAGVTQFPSHSVIEKGQTVTLRCDPISGHDNLYWYRRVMGKEIKFLLHFVKESKQDESGMPNNRFLAERTGGTYSTLKVQPAELEDSGVYFCASSQDPQGNEQFFGPGTRLTVL.

This chain connects TRBV28 to TRBJ1-2; D may be TRBD1 (5 bases). The germline CDR1 and CDR2 sequences are MDHEN and SYDVKM. The CDR3 contains 14 residues. Trimming shortened V by 6 bases and J by 1 base, and 12 bases separated the two germline ends. CDR3 amino acids: CASSGAPFNYGYTF. CDR3 DNA sequence: TGTGCCAGCAGCGGGGCTCCTTTTAACTATGGCTACACCTTC.

This clonotype showed up just a few times. The chain links TRBV6-1 to TRBJ2-7; 9 nucleotides align to TRBD2. Per germline, CDR1 MNHNS and CDR2 SASEGT. With V trimmed by 1 base and J by 3 bases, 7 bases remained unmatched. The CDR3 sequence is 16 residues long. The DNA for the CDR3 is TGTGCCAGCAGTGAAGAGTGGCTAGCGGGAAACTACGAGCAGTACTTC. Protein sequence: CASSEEWLAGNYEQYF.

J is TRBJ1-1 and V is TRBV28; no clear D. The CDR3 contains 16 residues. CDR1 and CDR2 (germline): MDHEN, SYDVKM. The ends were cut back, 7 bases at V and 0 bases at J, with 18 bases in the middle. In DNA form, the CDR3 reads TGTGCCAGCACCCCCGTCGACGGCTTCATGAACACTGAAGCTTTCTTT. Protein product: CASTPVDGFMNTEAFF. The whole variable domain, remainder taken from reference TRBV28 and TRBJ1-1, is DVKVTQSSRYLVKRTGEKVFLECVQDMDHENMFWYRQDPGLGLRLIYFSYDVKMKEKGDIPEGYSVSREKKERFSLILESASTNQTSMYLCASTPVDGFMNTEAFFGQGTRLTVV.

This clonotype was found a few times. This chain links TRBV4-1 with TRBJ2-7; D may be TRBD2 (5 bases). Germline-derived CDR1 and CDR2 are MGHRA and YSYEKL. Between the trimmed V and J ends, which lost 2 bases and 1 base, there was a span of 9 bases. The CDR3 sequence is 14 residues long. In nucleotides, the CDR3 is TGCGCCAGCAGCCAACTTGAGGGATCCTACGAGCAGTACTTC. Translating it yields CASSQLEGSYEQYF.

This clonotype was counted only a few times. The chain employs TRBV10-3 and TRBJ2-7; D unresolved. CDR3 length: 10 amino acids. V was clipped by 8 bases and J by 2 bases, with 4 bases between them. Germline CDR1 ENHRY, CDR2 SYGVKD. The CDR3 DNA sequence: TGTGCCATCGGAACCTACGAGCAGTACTTC. Translating it yields CAIGTYEQYF.

This sequence joins TRBV27 and TRBJ1-5, with D unresolved. The CDR3 spans 14 residues. Deletions cut 0 bases from V and 5 bases from J, with 8 bases between. CDR1 and CDR2 (germline): MNHEY, SMNVEV (reference sequence). CDR3 DNA sequence: TGTGCCAGCAGTTTATCGCGGCTTGATCAGCCCCAGCATTTT. The encoded protein is CASSLSRLDQPQHF.

The DNA for the CDR3 is TGTGCCAGCACTAATAGGATCCCTTCCGGGAGGGGGCAATCTACCTACGAGCAGTACTTC. This encodes CASTNRIPSGRGQSTYEQYF. The chain is built from TRBV7-6 and TRBJ2-7; D may be TRBD2 (8 bases). The germline V gene encodes CDR1 SGHVS and CDR2 FNYEAQ. This CDR3 is built from 20 residues. Trimming stripped 7 bases from V and 2 bases from J, with 33 bases between.

The CDR3 DNA follows: TGCAGTGCTAGGGGGGTAGCTAACTATGGCTACACCTTC. Translation: CSARGVANYGYTF. The J gene is TRBJ1-2, the V gene TRBV20-1, with a tentative D call TRBD1 (5 bases). This CDR3 has 13 residues. Germline CDR1 and CDR2: DFQATT and SNEGSKA (reference sequence). Between the trimmed V and J ends, which lost 3 bases and 0 bases, there was a span of 8 bases.

This clonotype was picked up a small number of times. The chain joins TRBV10-3 to TRBJ2-3, with no clear D. There are 15 residues in the CDR3. CDR1 and CDR2 from the germline V gene are ENHRY and SYGVKD. Trimming took off 6 bases at V and 0 bases at J, with 13 bases between the two ends. The CDR3: CAIRPTQTSTDTQYF. CDR3 DNA: TGTGCCATCAGGCCTACCCAAACTAGCACAGATACGCAGTATTTT.

This clonotype was counted once. The chain joins TRBV28 to TRBJ2-5; D unresolved. The CDR3 length is 13 residues. CDR1 is MDHEN and CDR2 is SYDVKM in the germline V gene. With 7 bases removed from V and 1 base from J, the gap between germline ends came to 10 bases. The CDR3 is CASISRIQETQYF. CDR3 in DNA: TGTGCCAGCATTTCGCGAATCCAAGAGACCCAGTACTTC.

The chain has TRBV12-5 and TRBJ2-2; D might be TRBD1 (6 bases). With 10 bases removed from V and 8 bases from J, the gap between germline ends came to 17 bases. The CDR3 covers 13 residues. Germline assignment: CDR1 LGHNT and CDR2 FRNRAP. The CDR3 here is CATSGGHPGELFF. In nucleotides, the CDR3 is TGTGCTACAAGTGGGGGACATCCGGGGGAGCTGTTTTTT.

V is TRBV12-3 or TRBV12-4 and J is TRBJ1-5, with no clear D. Trimming left V 1 base short and J 7 bases short, with 5 bases between. The CDR3 runs to 12 residues. The CDR3 region has the DNA TGTGCCAGCAGTTTAGTCATGCAGCCCCAGCATTTT. It translates to CASSLVMQPQHF.

This clonotype was seen only a few times. The rearrangement uses TRBV10-3 and TRBJ2-5, with TRBD2 matching over 10 bases. V shed 10 bases, J shed 4 bases, and the junction held 6 bases outside the gene matches. The CDR3 is 13 residues long. Germline-derived CDR1 and CDR2 are ENHRY and SYGVKD. In DNA form, the CDR3 reads TGTGCCACTTCGACTAGCGGGTTAGAGACCCAGTACTTC. This sequence encodes CATSTSGLETQYF.

This chain joins TRBV12-3 or TRBV12-4 and TRBJ2-4; the match to TRBD2 covers 11 bases. This CDR3 is built from 17 residues. The V segment lost 5 bases and the J segment 6 bases; nucleotides outside the gene matches: 12. The CDR3 loop reads CASSPLTSGNSGNIQYF. As DNA, the CDR3 is TGTGCCAGCAGTCCCCTGACTAGCGGGAACAGTGGAAACATTCAGTACTTC.

The gene calls are TRBV7-9 and TRBJ2-5; D remains ambiguous. The end of the DNA is better explained by TRBJ2-1, so the J call may be wrong. Germline CDR1 SEHNR, CDR2 FQNEAQ (reference sequence). The CDR3 is made up of 15 amino acids. CDR3 nucleotide sequence: TGTGCCAGCAGCTTAATTATGGGCCTGTACAATGAGCAGTTCTTC. It translates to CASSLIMGLYNEQFF.